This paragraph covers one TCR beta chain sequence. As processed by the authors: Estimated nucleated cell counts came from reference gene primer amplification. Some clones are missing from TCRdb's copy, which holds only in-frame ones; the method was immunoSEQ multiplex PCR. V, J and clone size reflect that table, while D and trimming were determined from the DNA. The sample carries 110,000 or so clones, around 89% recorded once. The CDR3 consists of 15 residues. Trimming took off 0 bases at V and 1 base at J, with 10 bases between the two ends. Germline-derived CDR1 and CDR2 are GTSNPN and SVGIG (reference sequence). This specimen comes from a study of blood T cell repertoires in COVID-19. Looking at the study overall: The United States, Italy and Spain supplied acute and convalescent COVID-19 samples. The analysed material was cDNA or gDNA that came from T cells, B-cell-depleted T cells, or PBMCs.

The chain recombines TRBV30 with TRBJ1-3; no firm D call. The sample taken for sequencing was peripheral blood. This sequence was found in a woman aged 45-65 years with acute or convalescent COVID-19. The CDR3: CAWSVEGLSGNTIYF. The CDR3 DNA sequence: TGTGCCTGGAGTGTAGAAGGACTGTCTGGAAACACCATATATTTT.